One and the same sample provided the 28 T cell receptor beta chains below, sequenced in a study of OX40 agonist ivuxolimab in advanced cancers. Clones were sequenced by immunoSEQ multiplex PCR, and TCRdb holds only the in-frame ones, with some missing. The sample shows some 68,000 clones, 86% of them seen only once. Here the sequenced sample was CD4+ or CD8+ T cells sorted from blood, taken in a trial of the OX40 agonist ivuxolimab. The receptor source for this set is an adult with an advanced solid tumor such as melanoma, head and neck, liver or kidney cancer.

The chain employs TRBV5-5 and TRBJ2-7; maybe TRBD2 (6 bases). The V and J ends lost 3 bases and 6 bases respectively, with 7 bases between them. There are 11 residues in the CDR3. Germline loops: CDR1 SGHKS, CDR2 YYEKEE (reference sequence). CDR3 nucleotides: TGTGCCAGCAGCTACGGGGGCGAGCAGTACTTC. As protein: CASSYGGEQYF.

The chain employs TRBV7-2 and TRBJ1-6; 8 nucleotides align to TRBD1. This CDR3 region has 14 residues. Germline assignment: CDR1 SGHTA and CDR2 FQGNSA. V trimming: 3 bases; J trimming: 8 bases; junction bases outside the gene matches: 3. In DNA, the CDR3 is TGTGCCAGCAGCTTGGACAGGGTATATTCACCCCTCCACTTT. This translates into CASSLDRVYSPLHF.

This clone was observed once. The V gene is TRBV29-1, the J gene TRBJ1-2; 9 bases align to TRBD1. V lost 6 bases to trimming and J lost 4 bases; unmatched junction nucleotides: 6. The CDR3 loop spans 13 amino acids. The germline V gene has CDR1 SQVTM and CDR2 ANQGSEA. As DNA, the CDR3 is TGCAGCGTCCTAAGGGGACAGGGCTATGGCTACACCTTC. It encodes CSVLRGQGYGYTF.

The CDR3 DNA follows: TGTGCCAGCAGCCCAAGCGAGGGAAGCTACAATGAGCAGTTCTTC. Its translation is CASSPSEGSYNEQFF. This chain joins TRBV7-8 and TRBJ2-1; perhaps TRBD2 as D (5 bases). Trimming cost V 5 bases and J 3 bases, with 14 bases left between them. The CDR3 spans 15 residues. Germline values: CDR1 SGHVS, CDR2 FQNEAQ. The full variable domain, with the rest looked up from reference TRBV7-8 and TRBJ2-1, is GAGVSQSPRYKVAKRGQDVALRCDPISGHVSLFWYQQALGQGPEFLTYFQNEAQLDKSGLPSDRFFAERPEGSVSTLKIQRTQQEDSAVYLCASSPSEGSYNEQFFGPGTRLTVL.

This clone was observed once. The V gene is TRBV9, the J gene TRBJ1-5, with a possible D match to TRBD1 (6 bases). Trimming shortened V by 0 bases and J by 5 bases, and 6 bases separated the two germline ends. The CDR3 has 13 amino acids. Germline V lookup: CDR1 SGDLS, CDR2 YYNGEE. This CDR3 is CASSVDRDQPQHF. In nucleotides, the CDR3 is TGTGCCAGCAGCGTAGACAGGGATCAGCCCCAGCATTTT.

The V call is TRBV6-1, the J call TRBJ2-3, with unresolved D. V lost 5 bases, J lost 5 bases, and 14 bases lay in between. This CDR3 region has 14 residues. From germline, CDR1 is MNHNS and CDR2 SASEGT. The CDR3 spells CASSPRWAEDTQYF. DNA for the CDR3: TGTGCCAGCAGTCCACGGTGGGCCGAAGATACGCAGTATTTT.

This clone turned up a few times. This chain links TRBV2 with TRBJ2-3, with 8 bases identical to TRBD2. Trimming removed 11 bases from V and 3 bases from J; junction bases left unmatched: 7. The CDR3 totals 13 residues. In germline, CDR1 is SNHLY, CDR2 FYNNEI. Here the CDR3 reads CAAGRGITDTQYF. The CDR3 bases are TGTGCCGCCGGGAGGGGTATAACAGATACGCAGTATTTT.

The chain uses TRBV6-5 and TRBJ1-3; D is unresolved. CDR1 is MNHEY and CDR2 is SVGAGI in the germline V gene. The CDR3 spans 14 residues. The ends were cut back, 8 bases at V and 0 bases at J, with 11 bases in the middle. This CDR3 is CASAGRSSGNTIYF. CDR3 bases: TGTGCCAGCGCCGGGAGAAGCTCTGGAAACACCATATATTTT.

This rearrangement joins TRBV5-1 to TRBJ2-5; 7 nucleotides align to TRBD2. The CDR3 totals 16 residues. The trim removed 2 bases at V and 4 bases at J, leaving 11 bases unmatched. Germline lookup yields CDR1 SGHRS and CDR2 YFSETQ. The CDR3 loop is CASSLTGSSGRETQYF. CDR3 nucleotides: TGCGCCAGCAGCTTAACAGGTTCTAGCGGACGAGAGACCCAGTACTTC.

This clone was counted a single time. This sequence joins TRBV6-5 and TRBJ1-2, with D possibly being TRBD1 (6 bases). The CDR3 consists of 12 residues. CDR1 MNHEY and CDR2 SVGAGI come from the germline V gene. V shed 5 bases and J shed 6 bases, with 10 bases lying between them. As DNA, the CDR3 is TGTGCCAGCAGTCCGGGACAACATGGCTACACCTTC. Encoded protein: CASSPGQHGYTF.

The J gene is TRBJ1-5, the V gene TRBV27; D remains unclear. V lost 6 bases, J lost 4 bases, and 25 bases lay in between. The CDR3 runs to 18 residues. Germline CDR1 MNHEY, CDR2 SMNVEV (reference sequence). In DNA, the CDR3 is TGTGCCAGCAGGGAAGGAGGTGGCCTTTTTGACTTAAATCAGCCCCAGCATTTT. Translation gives CASREGGGLFDLNQPQHF.

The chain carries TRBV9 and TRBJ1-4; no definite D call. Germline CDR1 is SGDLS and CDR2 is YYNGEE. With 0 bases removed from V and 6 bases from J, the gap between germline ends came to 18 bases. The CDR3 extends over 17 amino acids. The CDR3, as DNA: TGTGCCAGCAGCGTAGGGCCTCCCGGATCCGGCGATGAAAAACTGTTTTTT. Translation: CASSVGPPGSGDEKLFF. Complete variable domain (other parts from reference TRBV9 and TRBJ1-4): DSGVTQTPKHLITATGQRVTLRCSPRSGDLSVYWYQQSLDQGLQFLIQYYNGEERAKGNILERFSAQQFPDLHSELNLSSLELGDSALYFCASSVGPPGSGDEKLFFGSGTQLSVL.

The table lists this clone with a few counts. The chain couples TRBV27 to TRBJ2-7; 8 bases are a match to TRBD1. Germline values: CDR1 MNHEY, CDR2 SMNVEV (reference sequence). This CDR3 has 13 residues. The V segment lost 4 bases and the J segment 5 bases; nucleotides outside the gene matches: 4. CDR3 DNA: TGTGCCAGCAGTTCCGTGGACAGGGACGAGCAGTACTTC. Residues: CASSSVDRDEQYF.

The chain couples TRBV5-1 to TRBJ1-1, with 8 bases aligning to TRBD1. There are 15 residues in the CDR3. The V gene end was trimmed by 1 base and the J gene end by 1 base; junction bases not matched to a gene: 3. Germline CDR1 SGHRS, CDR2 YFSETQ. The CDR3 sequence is CASSLSGTGNTEAFF. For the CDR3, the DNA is TGCGCCAGCAGCTTGTCCGGGACAGGGAACACTGAAGCTTTCTTT.

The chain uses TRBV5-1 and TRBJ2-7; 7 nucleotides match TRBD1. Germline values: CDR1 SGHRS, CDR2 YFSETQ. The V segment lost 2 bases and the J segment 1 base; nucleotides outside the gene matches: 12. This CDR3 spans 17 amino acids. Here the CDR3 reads CASSFDRENQGSYEQYF. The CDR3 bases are TGCGCCAGCAGCTTTGACAGGGAGAATCAGGGGTCCTACGAGCAGTACTTC.

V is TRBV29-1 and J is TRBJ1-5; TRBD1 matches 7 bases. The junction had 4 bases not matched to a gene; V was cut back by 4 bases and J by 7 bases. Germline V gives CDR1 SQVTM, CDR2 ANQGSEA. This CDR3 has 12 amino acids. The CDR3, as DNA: TGCAGCGTTGGACTCAGGGGGCAGCCCCAGCATTTT. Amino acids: CSVGLRGQPQHF.

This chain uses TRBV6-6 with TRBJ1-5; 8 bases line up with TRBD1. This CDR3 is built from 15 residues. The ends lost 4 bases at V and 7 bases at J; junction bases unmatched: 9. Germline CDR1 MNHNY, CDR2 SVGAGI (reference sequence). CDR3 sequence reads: CASSSGGELVQPQHF. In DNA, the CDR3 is TGTGCCAGCAGTTCAGGGGGCGAGTTGGTACAGCCCCAGCATTTT.

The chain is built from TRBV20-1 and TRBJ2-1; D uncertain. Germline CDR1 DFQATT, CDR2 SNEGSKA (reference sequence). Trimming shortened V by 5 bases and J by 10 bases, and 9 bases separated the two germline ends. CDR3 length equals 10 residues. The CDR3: CSAGDLEQFF. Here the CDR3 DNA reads TGCAGTGCTGGGGATTTAGAGCAGTTCTTC.

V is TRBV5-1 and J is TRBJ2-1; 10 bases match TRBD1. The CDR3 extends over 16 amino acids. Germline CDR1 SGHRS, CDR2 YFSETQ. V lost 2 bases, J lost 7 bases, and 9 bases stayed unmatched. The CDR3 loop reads CASSFPGTGVVNEQFF. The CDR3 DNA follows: TGCGCCAGCAGCTTTCCCGGGACAGGGGTGGTTAATGAGCAGTTCTTC.

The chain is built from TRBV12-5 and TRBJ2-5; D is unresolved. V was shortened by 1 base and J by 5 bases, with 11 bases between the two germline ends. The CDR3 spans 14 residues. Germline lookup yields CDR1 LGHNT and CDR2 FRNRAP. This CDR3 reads CASGLGIVGETQYF. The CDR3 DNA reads TGTGCTAGTGGTTTGGGAATTGTAGGGGAGACCCAGTACTTC.

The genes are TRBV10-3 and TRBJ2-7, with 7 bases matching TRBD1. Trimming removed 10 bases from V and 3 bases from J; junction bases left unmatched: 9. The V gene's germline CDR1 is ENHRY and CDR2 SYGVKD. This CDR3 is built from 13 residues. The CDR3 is CATSGTELYEQYF. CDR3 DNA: TGTGCCACCTCCGGGACAGAACTCTACGAGCAGTACTTC.

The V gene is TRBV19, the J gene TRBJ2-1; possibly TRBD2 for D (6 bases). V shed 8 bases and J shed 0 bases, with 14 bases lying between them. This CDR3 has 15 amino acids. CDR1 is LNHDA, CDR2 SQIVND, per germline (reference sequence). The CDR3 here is CASGSGRSSYNEQFF. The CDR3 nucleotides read TGTGCCAGTGGTAGCGGAAGGAGCTCCTACAATGAGCAGTTCTTC.

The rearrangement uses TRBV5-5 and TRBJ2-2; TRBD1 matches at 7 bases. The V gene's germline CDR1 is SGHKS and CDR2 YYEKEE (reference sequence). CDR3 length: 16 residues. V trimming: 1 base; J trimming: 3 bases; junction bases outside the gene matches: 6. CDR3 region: CASSLTRTGDTGELFF. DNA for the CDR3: TGTGCCAGCAGCTTGACCCGGACAGGAGACACCGGGGAGCTGTTTTTT.

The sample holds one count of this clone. Here the CDR3 DNA reads TGCGCCAGCAGCCAACAGCGGGAAAGTGTGCAGTTCTTC. Amino acids: CASSQQRESVQFF. The V call is TRBV5-1, the J call TRBJ2-1; 7 nucleotides agree with TRBD2. J lost 12 bases, V lost 4 bases, and 10 bases had no gene match. The CDR3 has 13 residues. Germline values: CDR1 SGHRS, CDR2 YFSETQ.

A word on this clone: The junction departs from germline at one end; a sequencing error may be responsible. CDR3 nucleotides: TGTGCCAGCAGTGATGGGGCTAGCAAAGATACGCAGTATTTT. Its translation: CASSDGASKDTQYF. J is TRBJ2-3 and V is TRBV9; either TRBD1 or TRBD2 may supply D (5 bases each). This CDR3 has 14 residues. CDR1 and CDR2 from the germline V gene are SGDLS and YYNGEE. The entire variable domain, with the rest obtained from reference TRBV9 and TRBJ2-3, is as follows: DSGVTQTPKHLITATGQRVTLRCSPRSGDLSVYWYQQSLDQGLQFLIQYYNGEERAKGNILERFSAQQFPDLHSELNLSSLELGDSALYFCASSDGASKDTQYFGPGTRLTVL.

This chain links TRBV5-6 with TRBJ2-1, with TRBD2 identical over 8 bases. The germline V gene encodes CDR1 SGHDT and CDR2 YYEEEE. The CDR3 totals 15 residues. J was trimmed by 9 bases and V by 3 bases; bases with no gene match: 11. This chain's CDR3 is CASSWGVTSGGEQFF. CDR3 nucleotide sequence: TGTGCCAGCAGCTGGGGGGTTACTAGCGGTGGTGAGCAGTTCTTC.

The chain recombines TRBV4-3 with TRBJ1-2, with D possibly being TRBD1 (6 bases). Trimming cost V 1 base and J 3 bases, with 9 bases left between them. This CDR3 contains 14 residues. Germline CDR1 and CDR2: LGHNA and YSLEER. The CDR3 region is CASSQVQGHYGYTF. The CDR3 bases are TGCGCCAGCAGCCAAGTACAGGGACACTATGGCTACACCTTC.

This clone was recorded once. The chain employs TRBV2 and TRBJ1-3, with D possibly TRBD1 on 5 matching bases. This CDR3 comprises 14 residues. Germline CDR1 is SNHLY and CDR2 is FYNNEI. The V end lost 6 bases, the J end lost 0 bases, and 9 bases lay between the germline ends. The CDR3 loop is CASRDTYSGNTIYF. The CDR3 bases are TGTGCCAGCAGGGACACGTACTCTGGAAACACCATATATTTT.